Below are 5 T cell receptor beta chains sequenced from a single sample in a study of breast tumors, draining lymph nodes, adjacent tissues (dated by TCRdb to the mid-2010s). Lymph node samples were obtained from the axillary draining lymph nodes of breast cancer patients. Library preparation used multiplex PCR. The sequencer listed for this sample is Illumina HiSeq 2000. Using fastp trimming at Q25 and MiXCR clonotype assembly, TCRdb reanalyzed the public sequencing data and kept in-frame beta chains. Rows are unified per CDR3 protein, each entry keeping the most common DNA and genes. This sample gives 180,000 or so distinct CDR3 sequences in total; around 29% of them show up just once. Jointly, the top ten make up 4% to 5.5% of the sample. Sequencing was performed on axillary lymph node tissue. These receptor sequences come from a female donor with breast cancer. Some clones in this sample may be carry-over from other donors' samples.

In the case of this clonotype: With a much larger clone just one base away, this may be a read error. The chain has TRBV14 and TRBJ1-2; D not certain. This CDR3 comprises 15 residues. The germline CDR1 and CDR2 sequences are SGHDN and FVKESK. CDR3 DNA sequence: TGTGCCAGCAGCCAAGGAGTTAGGGAAAACTATGGCTCCACCTTC. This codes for CASSQGVRENYGSTF.

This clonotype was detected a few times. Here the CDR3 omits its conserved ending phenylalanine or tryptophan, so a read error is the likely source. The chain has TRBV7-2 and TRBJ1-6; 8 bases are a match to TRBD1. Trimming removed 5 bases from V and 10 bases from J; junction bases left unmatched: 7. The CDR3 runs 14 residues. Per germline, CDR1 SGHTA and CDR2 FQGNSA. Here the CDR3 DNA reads TGTGCCAGCAGCACACAGGGGGATAGGTCACCCCTCCACCTT. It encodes CASSTQGDRSPLHL.

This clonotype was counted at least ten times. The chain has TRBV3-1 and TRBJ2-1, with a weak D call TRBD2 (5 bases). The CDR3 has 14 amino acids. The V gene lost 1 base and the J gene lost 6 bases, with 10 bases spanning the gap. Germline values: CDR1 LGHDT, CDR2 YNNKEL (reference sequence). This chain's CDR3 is CASSQVELANEQFF. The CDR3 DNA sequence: TGTGCCAGCAGCCAAGTCGAGCTAGCCAATGAGCAGTTCTTC.

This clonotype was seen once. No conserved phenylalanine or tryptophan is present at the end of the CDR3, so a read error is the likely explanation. CDR3 protein: CASSFSGTRGEQFL. CDR3 coding DNA: TGTGCCAGCAGTTTCTCGGGAACGCGGGGTGAGCAGTTCCTC. The chain recombines TRBV12-3 or TRBV12-4 with TRBJ2-1; tentative D call: TRBD2 (6 bases). V was trimmed by 3 bases and J by 9 bases, leaving 15 bases between them. The CDR3 has 14 amino acids.

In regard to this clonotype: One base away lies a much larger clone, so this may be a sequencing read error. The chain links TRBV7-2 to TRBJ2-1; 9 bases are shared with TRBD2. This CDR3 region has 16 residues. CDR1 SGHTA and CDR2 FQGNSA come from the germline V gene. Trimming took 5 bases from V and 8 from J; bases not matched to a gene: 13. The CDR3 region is CASSPQGGRAADEQFF. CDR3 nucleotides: TGTGCCAGCAGCCCACAGGGCGGGAGGGCCGCAGATGAGCAGTTCTTC.